This is a list of T cell receptor beta chains from one sample in a study of blood T cell repertoires in COVID-19. Assay used: immunoSEQ multiplex PCR; TCRdb lists only in-frame clones, some missing. Seen here are about 68,000 clones, about four fifths observed once, and the top ten hold approximately 8.8%. The sequencing sample was made of peripheral blood. These receptors all come from a man over 45 with active COVID-19. The CDR3 runs from the conserved cysteine through the conserved F or W. D genes are given only for firm matches. Size tells how often a clone was seen (once, few, many) or the class of an expanded clone, and some rows leave it out.

V	size	J	D	DNA	CDR3
TRBV10-3	NA	TRBJ2-5	NA	TGTGCCATCAGTGAGGAGGGAGACGGGCAAGAGACCCAGTACTTC	CAISEEGDGQETQYF
TRBV29-1	few	TRBJ1-1	NA	TGCAGCGTGGACAACAGGGCGGGCACTGAAGCTTTCTTT	CSVDNRAGTEAFF
TRBV10-3	NA	TRBJ2-5	NA	TGTGCCATCAGTGAGGTCTTAGCCGGAGAGACCCAGTACTTC	CAISEVLAGETQYF
TRBV30	NA	TRBJ1-5	NA	TGTGCCTGGAGTAAGGGGAGGGAGGGTCAGCCCCAGCATTTT	CAWSKGREGQPQHF
TRBV3-1/TRBV3-2	NA	TRBJ1-2	TRBD1	TGTGCCAGCAGCTTACGGACAGGGCAAGGCTACACCTTC	CASSLRTGQGYTF
TRBV23-1	NA	TRBJ1-2	NA	TGCGCCAGCAGGCAGGGTGGTTATGGCTACACCTTC	CASRQGGYGYTF
TRBV6-6	NA	TRBJ1-2	TRBD1	TGTGCCAGCAGTTACTCGGGACAGGGGGCGCAAGGCTACACCTTC	CASSYSGQGAQGYTF
TRBV4-1	NA	TRBJ2-2	TRBD1	TGCGCCAGCAGCGTCACCGGGACAGGGAGCACCGGGGAGCTGTTTTTT	CASSVTGTGSTGELFF
TRBV27	NA	TRBJ2-1	NA	TGTGCCAGCAGTTTAGGCCTTCCTTATGAGCAGTTCTTC	CASSLGLPYEQFF
TRBV9	NA	TRBJ2-3	TRBD2	TGTGCCAGCAGCGTACCTAGCGGGGATACGCAGTATTTT	CASSVPSGDTQYF
TRBV12-3/TRBV12-4	NA	TRBJ1-2	NA	TGTGCCAGCAGGTTAACAGGGCGAGATGGCTACACCTTC	CASRLTGRDGYTF
TRBV4-1	NA	TRBJ1-1	TRBD1	TGCGCCAGCAGCCAACTTGGGACAGCCCCAAGGAGGAACACTGAAGCTTTCTTT	CASSQLGTAPRRNTEAFF
TRBV18	NA	TRBJ1-2	TRBD1	TGTGCCAGCTCACCCACAGGGGGCGGCTATGGCTACACCTTC	CASSPTGGGYGYTF
TRBV19	few	TRBJ1-5	TRBD1	TGTGCCAGTTTAGGGTCGACAGGGACAAATCAGCCCCAGCATTTT	CASLGSTGTNQPQHF
TRBV5-1	NA	TRBJ1-1	TRBD1	TGCGCCAGCAGCTGGGGGACAGGGAACACTGAAGCTTTCTTT	CASSWGTGNTEAFF
TRBV5-4	few	TRBJ2-7	NA	TGTGCCAGCAGCCGGGACACCTACGAGCAGTACTTC	CASSRDTYEQYF
TRBV5-1	NA	TRBJ2-3	TRBD1	TGCGCCAGCAGCTTGGGGGACAGGGCGGATACGCAGTATTTT	CASSLGDRADTQYF
TRBV9	once	TRBJ2-1	TRBD2	TGTGCCAGCAGCCCCTCTAGCGGGAGCTCCTACAATGAGCAGTTCTTC	CASSPSSGSSYNEQFF
TRBV19	NA	TRBJ2-7	NA	TGTGCCAGTAGTAGCAGCTCCTACGAGCAGTACTTC	CASSSSSYEQYF
TRBV4-2	NA	TRBJ2-3	TRBD2	TGTGCCAGCAGCCCGTCCCAGGCTAGCGGGAGGGCAGATACGCAGTATTTT	CASSPSQASGRADTQYF
TRBV3-1/TRBV3-2	NA	TRBJ2-3	NA	TGTGCCAGCAGCCAAGAGATGATAGCGGCTACTAGCACAGATACGCAGTATTTT	CASSQEMIAATSTDTQYF
TRBV7-9	NA	TRBJ2-7	TRBD1	TGTGCCAGCAGCACCCGGACAGGGATTCTAAACGAGCAGTACTTC	CASSTRTGILNEQYF
TRBV15	NA	TRBJ2-5	TRBD1	TGTGCCACCGGGCCGGGACAGGGGTACCAAGAGACCCAGTACTTC	CATGPGQGYQETQYF
TRBV7-9	NA	TRBJ2-2	TRBD1	TGTGCCTGCAACCGGGACAGGCTTCAACAATACTCCACCGGGGAGCTGTTTTTT	CACNRDRLQQYSTGELFF
TRBV13	NA	TRBJ2-5	NA	TGTGCCAGCTCGCCCGGACAGATAGTCCAAGAGACCCAGTACTTC	CASSPGQIVQETQYF
TRBV7-2	NA	TRBJ1-2	TRBD1	TGTGCCAGCAGGTCAGGCGCTCCAGGGGGCTATGGCTACACCTTC	CASRSGAPGGYGYTF
TRBV9	few	TRBJ2-7	NA	TGTGCCAGCAGCGTAGCGGTGGGAGAGAGCTCCTACGAGCAGTACTTC	CASSVAVGESSYEQYF
TRBV21-1	NA	TRBJ2-6	NA	TGTGCCAGCAGCACATCTGGGGCCAACGTCCTGACTTTC	CASSTSGANVLTF
TRBV6-5	NA	TRBJ1-5	NA	TGTGCCAGTCGGACATTCAATCAGCCCCAGCATTTT	CASRTFNQPQHF
TRBV4-1	NA	TRBJ2-7	TRBD2	TGCGCCAGCAGCCACGGACTAGCGGGCTCCTACGAGCAGTACTTC	CASSHGLAGSYEQYF
TRBV19	NA	TRBJ1-4	NA	TGTGCCAGTAGTCCCCGGGACTTGGAAAAACTGTTTTTT	CASSPRDLEKLFF
TRBV4-1	NA	TRBJ1-1	TRBD1	TGCGCCAGCAGCCAAGAAAGGGACAGCCAAGCTTTCTTT	CASSQERDSQAFF
TRBV12-5	NA	TRBJ1-5	TRBD1	TGTGCTAGTGGACCACTCGACAGGGGGAATCAGCCCCAGCATTTT	CASGPLDRGNQPQHF
TRBV4-3	NA	TRBJ1-5	NA	TGCGCCAGCAGCCCCCGGGCCGGGGACAATCAGCCCCAGCATTTT	CASSPRAGDNQPQHF
TRBV25-1	NA	TRBJ1-3	TRBD1	TGTGCCAGCAGTGTCACAGGGGTCGGGAACACCATATATTTT	CASSVTGVGNTIYF
TRBV10-1	NA	TRBJ2-1	TRBD2	TGCGCCAGCAGTGAGCTAGCGGGGGGGCTACAGTTCTTC	CASSELAGGLQFF
TRBV27	NA	TRBJ1-1	NA	TGTGCCAGCAGTCCGACGCCGGGGGGGGAGGCTTTCTTT	CASSPTPGGEAFF
TRBV7-8	NA	TRBJ2-5	TRBD2	TGTGCCAGCAGCTTAGGGACTAGCGGCCAAGAGACCCAGTACTTC	CASSLGTSGQETQYF
TRBV7-8	NA	TRBJ2-7	TRBD1	TGTGCCAGCAGCTCGGGACAGACTGGGGACGAGCAGTACTTC	CASSSGQTGDEQYF
TRBV5-1	NA	TRBJ1-5	NA	TGCGCCAGCAGCTTGGAGGCAGGGGATCAGCCCCAGCATTTT	CASSLEAGDQPQHF
TRBV7-9	once	TRBJ2-7	NA	TGTGCCAGCAGCTTAGCGGGGGGGCGCTACGAGCAGTACTTC	CASSLAGGRYEQYF